This T cell receptor (beta chain) was captured by sequencing in a study of shared clonotypes between healthy human individuals. Germline loops: CDR1 MDHEN, CDR2 SYDVKM. V gave up 6 bases and J gave up 6 bases; unmatched junction bases: 8. CDR3 length: 15 amino acids. Naive CD8 isolation took CD45RO-negative cells positively selected for CCR7 and excluded terminally differentiated effector memory CD45RA+ cells. Sequencing was performed with immunoSEQ multiplex PCR; in TCRdb, only in-frame clones are kept and a portion is missing. The table shows a few hundred thousand clones, with around 95% occurring only once.

The sequencing input was naive CD8+ T cells sorted from blood. The chain joins TRBV28 to TRBJ2-2; 9 nucleotides line up with TRBD1. The receptor was isolated from a woman aged 30 to 39 in good health. The CDR3 spells CASSLADRGSGELFF. DNA of the CDR3: TGTGCCAGCAGCTTGGCCGACAGGGGGTCCGGGGAGCTGTTTTTT.